The 27 T cell receptor beta chains presented below share a single source sample, sequenced in a study of shared clonotypes between healthy human individuals. TCRdb's table, derived via immunoSEQ multiplex PCR, lists solely in-frame clones and lacks some. The sample contains approximately 2.4 million clones, approximately 94% of which appear only once. Sample: naive CD4+ T cells sorted from blood. Subset described: CD45RA+ positively selected. These receptors were collected from a man younger than 35 in good health.

The J gene is TRBJ2-5, the V gene TRBV10-3; TRBD1 matches 7 bases. The trim removed 6 bases at V and 5 bases at J, leaving 6 bases unmatched. CDR3 size: 13 residues. Germline CDR1 and CDR2: ENHRY and SYGVKD. CDR3: CAISRQGRETQYF. In DNA form, the CDR3 reads TGTGCCATCAGCCGACAGGGTAGGGAGACCCAGTACTTC.

This clone was detected only once. Other nucleotide sequences from this sample produce the same CDR3. V is TRBV6-5 and J is TRBJ1-3; 10 bases align to TRBD1. The germline V gene has CDR1 MNHEY and CDR2 SVGAGI. The CDR3 runs to 15 residues. V lost 6 bases to trimming and J lost 1 base; unmatched junction nucleotides: 3. This chain's CDR3 is CASRRDRGSGNTIYF. CDR3 DNA: TGTGCCAGCAGACGGGACAGGGGATCTGGAAACACCATATATTTT.

Turning to this clone: Other DNA sequences in the same sample also yield this CDR3. The gene calls are TRBV6-5 and TRBJ2-7; 11 nucleotides agree with TRBD1. The trim removed 6 bases at V and 1 base at J, leaving 5 bases unmatched. This CDR3 contains 15 residues. Germline V gene data show CDR1 as MNHEY and CDR2 as SVGAGI. The CDR3 DNA reads TGTGCCAGCAGCCGACGGGACAGGGGGTCCTACGAGCAGTACTTC. Protein: CASSRRDRGSYEQYF.

The gene calls are TRBV28 and TRBJ2-7; D could derive from TRBD1 or TRBD2 (5 bases each). CDR1 is MDHEN and CDR2 is SYDVKM in the germline V gene. Trimming shortened V by 5 bases and J by 2 bases, and 19 bases separated the two germline ends. CDR3 size: 16 residues. CDR3 region: CASSPPGRDPPYEQYF. As DNA, the CDR3 is TGTGCCAGCAGTCCCCCGGGAAGGGACCCACCCTACGAGCAGTACTTC.

V gene TRBV11-1 combines with J gene TRBJ2-1, with a weak D call TRBD2 (5 bases). The V end was cut by 5 bases, the J end by 10 bases, with 15 bases between. Germline values: CDR1 SGHAT, CDR2 FQDESV (reference sequence). The CDR3 length is 13 residues. The CDR3 region has the DNA TGTGCCAGCAGCCCGCTAACTAGTGACGAGCAGTTCTTC. This encodes CASSPLTSDEQFF. Full variable domain (missing parts from reference TRBV11-1 and TRBJ2-1): EAEVAQSPRYKITEKSQAVAFWCDPISGHATLYWYRQILGQGPELLVQFQDESVVDDSQLPKDRFSAERLKGVDSTLKIQPAELGDSAMYLCASSPLTSDEQFFGPGTRLTVL.

V and J are TRBV6-1 and TRBJ2-2; D not certain. The CDR3 runs 15 residues. Germline loops: CDR1 MNHNS, CDR2 SASEGT. V was cut by 7 bases and J by 4 bases, with 16 bases left in between. The CDR3, as DNA: TGTGCCAGCACTTCCGCTGGCCTCGGCACCGGGGAGCTGTTTTTT. Its translation: CASTSAGLGTGELFF.

The V and J genes are TRBV27 and TRBJ2-3; 11 bases agree with TRBD2. Germline values: CDR1 MNHEY, CDR2 SMNVEV (reference sequence). J was trimmed by 0 bases and V by 4 bases; bases with no gene match: 9. The CDR3 is 18 amino acids. Here the CDR3 DNA reads TGTGCCAGCAGTTCCACCCTGACTAGCGGGGCTAGCACAGATACGCAGTATTTT. Amino acid sequence: CASSSTLTSGASTDTQYF.

V gene TRBV29-1 combines with J gene TRBJ2-3, with D unclear. Trimming took off 3 bases at V and 3 bases at J, with 10 bases between the two ends. This CDR3 region has 13 residues. Germline CDR1 reads SQVTM; CDR2 reads ANQGSEA. The CDR3 DNA reads TGCAGCGTTGATAGGCAGGCTACAGATACGCAGTATTTT. This gives the protein CSVDRQATDTQYF.

This clone was seen only once. The chain employs TRBV10-3 and TRBJ2-5, with 10 positions matching TRBD2. J lost 5 bases, V lost 2 bases, and 11 bases had no gene match. The CDR3 extends over 17 amino acids. Germline-derived CDR1 and CDR2 are ENHRY and SYGVKD. The CDR3 loop is CAISERGLAGAGETQYF. Here the CDR3 DNA reads TGTGCCATCAGTGAGAGGGGGCTAGCGGGAGCGGGTGAGACCCAGTACTTC.

Concerning this clone: Different DNA sequences within this sample yield the same CDR3. V usage is TRBV6-5 and J usage is TRBJ2-7; TRBD1 matches at 9 bases. V lost 4 bases and J lost 4; bases outside the gene matches: 5. CDR3 length: 14 residues. CDR1 is MNHEY and CDR2 is SVGAGI in the germline V gene. The CDR3 DNA reads as TGTGCCAGCAGTTCCGGGACAGGGAGGTACGAGCAGTACTTC. Its translation: CASSSGTGRYEQYF.

The rearrangement joins TRBV5-1 to TRBJ1-2; TRBD1 matches at 7 bases. Germline V CDR1 and CDR2: SGHRS, YFSETQ. V lost 4 bases, J lost 6 bases, and 12 bases stayed unmatched. The CDR3 covers 15 residues. The CDR3 spells CASSQVQGGADGYTF. CDR3 bases: TGCGCCAGCAGCCAAGTTCAAGGGGGCGCCGATGGCTACACCTTC.

The chain carries TRBV11-2 and TRBJ2-7; 9 positions agree with TRBD1. V shed 0 bases, J shed 5 bases, and the junction held 8 bases outside the gene matches. From germline, CDR1 is SGHAT and CDR2 FQNNGV. The CDR3 has 16 amino acids. CDR3 bases: TGTGCCAGCAGCTTAGATACGGGACAGGGTAGACACGAGCAGTACTTC. This codes for CASSLDTGQGRHEQYF.

V usage is TRBV7-8 and J usage is TRBJ2-7; 7 nucleotides agree with TRBD2. There are 14 residues in the CDR3. The V gene's germline CDR1 is SGHVS and CDR2 FQNEAQ. V gave up 6 bases and J gave up 3 bases; unmatched junction bases: 8. The CDR3 loop is CASSHSGTIYEQYF. The DNA for the CDR3 is TGTGCCAGCAGTCACTCCGGGACTATCTACGAGCAGTACTTC. Full variable domain (missing parts from reference TRBV7-8 and TRBJ2-7): GAGVSQSPRYKVAKRGQDVALRCDPISGHVSLFWYQQALGQGPEFLTYFQNEAQLDKSGLPSDRFFAERPEGSVSTLKIQRTQQEDSAVYLCASSHSGTIYEQYFGPGTRLTVT.

The CDR3: CASRRDRGNYNEQFF. The CDR3, as DNA: TGTGCCAGCAGACGGGACAGGGGGAACTACAATGAGCAGTTCTTC. V gene TRBV6-5 combines with J gene TRBJ2-1; 11 bases align to TRBD1. V lost 6 bases to trimming and J lost 3 bases; unmatched junction nucleotides: 4. The germline V gene encodes CDR1 MNHEY and CDR2 SVGAGI. This CDR3 spans 15 amino acids.

This sequence joins TRBV6-1 and TRBJ2-4; 8 nucleotides agree with TRBD1. CDR1 and CDR2 (germline): MNHNS, SASEGT. The CDR3 sequence is 15 residues long. Trimming took 3 bases from V and 6 from J; bases not matched to a gene: 7. Written as DNA, the CDR3 is TGTGCCAGCAGTGATCAGGGGGCGGGGTTAAACATTCAGTACTTC. Protein product: CASSDQGAGLNIQYF.

With regard to this clone: This probably arose from a read error, given a far larger clone one base away. The V gene is TRBV28, the J gene TRBJ2-7; TRBD2 agrees at 8 bases. The CDR3 is 14 amino acids. The germline CDR1 and CDR2 sequences are MDHEN and SYDVKM. Losses at the gene ends were 3 bases for V and 2 bases for J; bases not matched to a gene: 3. This CDR3 is CASSFGGAPYEQYF. In DNA form, the CDR3 reads TGTGCCAGCAGTTTCGGGGGGGCTCCCTACGAGCAGTACTTC.

The chain has TRBV28 and TRBJ2-1; 9 bases are shared with TRBD1. Germline lookup yields CDR1 MDHEN and CDR2 SYDVKM. V gave up 5 bases and J gave up 2 bases; unmatched junction bases: 10. The CDR3 sequence is 17 residues long. The CDR3 here is CASSPYVGQGTYNEQFF. CDR3 bases: TGTGCCAGCAGTCCTTATGTGGGACAGGGAACCTACAATGAGCAGTTCTTC. Using reference TRBV28 and TRBJ2-1 for the parts outside the CDR3, the full variable domain is DVKVTQSSRYLVKRTGEKVFLECVQDMDHENMFWYRQDPGLGLRLIYFSYDVKMKEKGDIPEGYSVSREKKERFSLILESASTNQTSMYLCASSPYVGQGTYNEQFFGPGTRLTVL.

The chain couples TRBV6-1 to TRBJ2-3; the match to TRBD2 covers 11 bases. This CDR3 has 15 amino acids. Germline V gene data show CDR1 as MNHNS and CDR2 as SASEGT. The ends lost 5 bases at V and 3 bases at J; junction bases unmatched: 4. The CDR3: CASSHLAGGTDTQYF. CDR3 nucleotide sequence: TGTGCCAGCAGTCATCTAGCGGGGGGAACAGATACGCAGTATTTT.

The V gene is TRBV2, the J gene TRBJ2-1; no clear D gene. CDR1 is SNHLY and CDR2 is FYNNEI in the germline V gene. CDR3 length: 13 amino acids. V was pared by 7 bases and J by 5 bases, with 12 bases between. The DNA of the CDR3 is TGTGCCAGCACCGAAGCTAGGGACAATGAGCAGTTCTTC. This translates into CASTEARDNEQFF.

The chain is built from TRBV10-2 and TRBJ2-7; D remains ambiguous. The CDR3 runs to 17 residues. Per the germline V gene, CDR1 is WSHSY and CDR2 is SAAADI. The V gene lost 6 bases and the J gene lost 5 bases, with 26 bases spanning the gap. Written as DNA, the CDR3 is TGCGCCAGCAGGGGGTTGGTTGCGCCCCGGGCTTCGGACGAGCAGTACTTC. Its translation: CASRGLVAPRASDEQYF.

V usage is TRBV29-1 and J usage is TRBJ2-3, with TRBD2 matching over 9 bases. The germline V gene has CDR1 SQVTM and CDR2 ANQGSEA. The length of the CDR3 is 15 residues. The junction had 7 bases not matched to a gene; V was cut back by 4 bases and J by 2 bases. The CDR3 nucleotides read TGCAGCGTTGGCCATAGCGGGGGTCCCACAGATACGCAGTATTTT. Translating gives CSVGHSGGPTDTQYF.

In this sample, this clone turned up once. This chain joins TRBV19 and TRBJ2-7; the D is unclear. Germline V gene lookup returns CDR1 LNHDA and CDR2 SQIVND (reference sequence). V shed 7 bases and J shed 4 bases, with 23 bases lying between them. The CDR3 consists of 16 residues. The chain's CDR3 is CASTRPSTSVLYEQYF. Written as DNA, the CDR3 is TGTGCCAGTACCCGACCTAGTACTTCGGTCCTTTACGAGCAGTACTTC.

The chain carries TRBV7-8 and TRBJ2-2; 8 nucleotides line up with TRBD1. V shed 5 bases and J 4 bases; nucleotides not matched to a gene: 9. This CDR3 spans 16 amino acids. Germline loops: CDR1 SGHVS, CDR2 FQNEAQ. The CDR3 reads CASSPAGTGTTGELFF. CDR3 nucleotides: TGTGCCAGCAGCCCTGCCGGGACAGGAACCACCGGGGAGCTGTTTTTT.

The rearrangement joins TRBV7-3 to TRBJ1-2; 7 nucleotides align to TRBD1. Trimming at V came to 9 bases and at J to 1 base, leaving 11 bases not matched to a gene. Per the germline V gene, CDR1 is SGHTA and CDR2 is FQGTGA. The CDR3 covers 15 residues. CDR3 nucleotides: TGTGCCAGTGACCGGGGACAGCTATTTAACTATGGCTACACCTTC. As protein: CASDRGQLFNYGYTF. The variable domain in full, completed from reference TRBV7-3 and TRBJ1-2, reads GAGVSQTPSNKVTEKGKYVELRCDPISGHTALYWYRQSLGQGPEFLIYFQGTGAADDSGLPNDRFFAVRPEGSVSTLKIQRTERGDSAVYLCASDRGQLFNYGYTFGSGTRLTVV.

This chain uses TRBV5-4 with TRBJ2-7; D is possibly TRBD2 (5 bases). The CDR3 sequence is 15 residues long. CDR1 and CDR2 (germline): SGHNT, YYREEE (reference sequence). V dropped 4 bases and J dropped 2 bases, with 16 bases sitting between them. The CDR3 nucleotides are TGTGCCAGCAGCCCTGGTGGTAGCGTTGCCTACGAGCAGTACTTC. Translated, it gives CASSPGGSVAYEQYF.

This CDR3 reads CASSPRLGLAGGADTQYF. For the CDR3, the DNA is TGTGCCAGCTCACCACGCTTGGGACTAGCGGGAGGCGCAGATACGCAGTATTTT. The gene calls are TRBV18 and TRBJ2-3; 15 nucleotides align to TRBD2. CDR3 length: 18 amino acids. The germline gives CDR1 KGHSH, CDR2 LQKENI. J lost 4 bases, V lost 1 base, and 6 bases had no gene match.

V is TRBV5-1 and J is TRBJ2-3; 8 nucleotides agree with TRBD1. V gave up 5 bases and J gave up 4 bases; unmatched junction bases: 12. Germline CDR1 and CDR2: SGHRS and YFSETQ. This CDR3 has 16 amino acids. The CDR3 loop reads CASRSGSTGGADTQYF. The CDR3 DNA sequence: TGCGCCAGCAGATCTGGAAGCACAGGGGGAGCAGATACGCAGTATTTT.